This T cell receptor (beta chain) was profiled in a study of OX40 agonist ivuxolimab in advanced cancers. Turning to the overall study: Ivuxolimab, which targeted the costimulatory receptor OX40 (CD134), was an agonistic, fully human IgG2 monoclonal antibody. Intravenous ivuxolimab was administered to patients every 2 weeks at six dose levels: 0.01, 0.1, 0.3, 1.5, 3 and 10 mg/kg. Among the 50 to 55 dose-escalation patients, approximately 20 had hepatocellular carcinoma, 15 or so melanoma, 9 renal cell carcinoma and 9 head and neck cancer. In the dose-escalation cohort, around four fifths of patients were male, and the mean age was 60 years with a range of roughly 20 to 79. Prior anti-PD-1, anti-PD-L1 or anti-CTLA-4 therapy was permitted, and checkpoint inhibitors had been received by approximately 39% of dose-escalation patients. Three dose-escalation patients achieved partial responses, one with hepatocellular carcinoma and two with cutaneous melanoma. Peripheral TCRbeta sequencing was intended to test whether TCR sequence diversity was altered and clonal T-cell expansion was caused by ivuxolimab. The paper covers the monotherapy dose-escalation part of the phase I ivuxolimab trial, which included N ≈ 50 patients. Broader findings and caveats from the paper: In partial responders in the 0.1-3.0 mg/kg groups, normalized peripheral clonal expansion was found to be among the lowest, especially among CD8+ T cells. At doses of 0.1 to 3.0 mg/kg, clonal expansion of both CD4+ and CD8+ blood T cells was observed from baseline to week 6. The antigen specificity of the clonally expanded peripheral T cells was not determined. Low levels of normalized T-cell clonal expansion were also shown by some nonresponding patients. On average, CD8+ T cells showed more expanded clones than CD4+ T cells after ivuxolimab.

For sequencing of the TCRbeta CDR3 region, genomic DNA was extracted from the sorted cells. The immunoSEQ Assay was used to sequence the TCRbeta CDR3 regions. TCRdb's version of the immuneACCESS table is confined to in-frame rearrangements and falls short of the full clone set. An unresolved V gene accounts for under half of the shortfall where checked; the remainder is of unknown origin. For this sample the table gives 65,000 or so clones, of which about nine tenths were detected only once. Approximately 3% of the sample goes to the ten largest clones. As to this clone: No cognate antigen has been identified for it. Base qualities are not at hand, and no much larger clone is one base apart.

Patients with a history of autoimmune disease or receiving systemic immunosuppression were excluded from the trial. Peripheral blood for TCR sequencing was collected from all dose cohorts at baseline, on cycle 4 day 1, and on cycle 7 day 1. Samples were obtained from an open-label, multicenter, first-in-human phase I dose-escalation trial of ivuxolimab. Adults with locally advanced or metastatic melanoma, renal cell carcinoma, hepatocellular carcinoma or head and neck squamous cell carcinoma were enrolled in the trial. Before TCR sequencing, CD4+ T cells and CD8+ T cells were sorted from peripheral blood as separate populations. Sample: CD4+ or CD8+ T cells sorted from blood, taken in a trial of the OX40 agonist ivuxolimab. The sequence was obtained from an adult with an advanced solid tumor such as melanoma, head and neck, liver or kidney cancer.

The CDR3 in this case is CASSLGGTGGYNEQFF. The DNA is TGTGCCAGCAGCTTAGGGGGGACAGGGGGATACAATGAGCAGTTCTTC. The chain is assembled from TRBV7-7 and TRBJ2-1; TRBD1 aligns with 11 central bases. The CDR3 runs 16 amino acids, cysteine and phenylalanine included. The entry retains the CDR3 DNA only, 48 bases that are in frame from base 1. CDR1 and CDR2 (SSHAT, FNYEAQ) derive from the germline V gene (reference sequence). V is cut back by 1 base and J by 4 bases, with 3 bases in the junction unmatched. The CDR3, completed at both ends by the reference TRBV7-7 and TRBJ2-1 genes, gives the full variable domain GAGVSQSPRYKVTKRGQDVTLRCDPISSHATLYWYQQALGQGPEFLTYFNYEAQPDKSGLPSDRFSAERPEGSISTLTIQRTEQRDSAMYRCASSLGGTGGYNEQFFGPGTRLTVL.